The text below deals with one TCR beta chain. Its antigen remains unidentified. This sample was taken from a study of Ad26.COV2.S vaccination and SARS-CoV-2 variants. Study as a whole: The donor participated in the COV1001 trial, in its Ad26.COV2.S arm. Administration of Ad26.COV2.S was intramuscular, either once or twice 56 days apart.

General study points: Analytic work on TCR breadth and depth might have understated the full extent of total T cell responses.

TCRdb keeps only in-frame clones here, not all; method: immunoSEQ multiplex PCR. The data contain 400,000 to 450,000 clones, approximately 92% of them seen just once; the ten biggest clones take up 10% to 15%. The CDR3 spans 18 residues. J gave up 1 base and V 2 bases, and 10 bases lay outside the gene matches. Treatment specified: about 20 received Ad26.COV2.S at low or high dose, single or two shots; a few received placebo; per-sample allocation not given. Vaccine and placebo recipients were sampled on day 63 after the first injection. This Boston cohort included adults aged 18-55 years. The V call is TRBV5-3, the J call TRBJ2-3; TRBD2 matches at 10 bases. TRBV5-3 is classed as an ORF, of uncertain function. This clonotype originated in a person aged 18-65 years who received the Ad26.COV2.S COVID-19 vaccine or a placebo. Sequencing was performed on peripheral blood, taken in a trial of Ad26.COV2.S vaccine versus placebo. The CDR3 nucleotides are TGTGCCAGAAGCTTAGGCGAGCGGGAGGGCCAGGGCACAGATACGCAGTATTTT. Amino acids: CARSLGEREGQGTDTQYF.